The 32 T cell receptor beta chains listed next were all sequenced from one sample in a study of PD-1 blockade in classical Hodgkin lymphoma. The data were produced by immunoSEQ multiplex PCR, yet TCRdb's version contains in-frame clones alone and is incomplete. The sample carries several thousand clones, 84% recorded once. All the patients suffered relapse after autologous stem cell transplantation, and brentuximab vedotin exposure differed. The sample in question was peripheral blood mononuclear cells (PBMCs), obtained at baseline. These receptors all come from a human donor with classical Hodgkin lymphoma.

V gene TRBV5-1 combines with J gene TRBJ2-7, with no clear D. Germline V CDR1 and CDR2: SGHRS, YFSETQ. V lost 4 bases and J 6 bases, leaving 17 bases between the germline ends. CDR3 length: 14 residues. The CDR3 DNA reads TGCGCCAGCAGCCAGAGATCCTCCGATTTCGAGCAGTACTTC. As protein: CASSQRSSDFEQYF.

The rearrangement links TRBV4-1 to TRBJ2-7; 7 bases are shared with TRBD2. This CDR3 has 15 amino acids. The trim removed 0 bases at V and 5 bases at J, leaving 7 bases unmatched. Germline V gene data show CDR1 as MGHRA and CDR2 as YSYEKL. CDR3 DNA sequence: TGCGCCAGCAGCCAAGAAGGCGGGAGTCCCCACGAGCAGTACTTC. Its translation is CASSQEGGSPHEQYF.

Concerning this clone itself: The same CDR3 also results from other DNA sequences found in this sample. The chain links TRBV14 to TRBJ2-5; D unclear. The CDR3 runs 12 residues. The germline CDR1 and CDR2 sequences are SGHDN and FVKESK. Trimming shortened V by 4 bases and J by 5 bases, and 8 bases separated the two germline ends. CDR3 in DNA: TGTGCCAGCAGCCCGCCCGGCGAGACCCAGTACTTC. Its translation: CASSPPGETQYF.

The rearrangement joins TRBV29-1 to TRBJ2-7; D possibly corresponds to TRBD1 (6 bases). Germline loops: CDR1 SQVTM, CDR2 ANQGSEA. The germline V and J ends were trimmed by 5 bases and 2 bases, with 10 bases remaining between them. CDR3 size: 12 residues. The CDR3 DNA is TGCAGCGTTCGGACAGCCCCCTACGAGCAGTACTTC. Translation: CSVRTAPYEQYF.

The chain carries TRBV10-2 and TRBJ1-2, with D perhaps matching TRBD1 (5 bases). Germline CDR1 and CDR2: WSHSY and SAAADI. Trimming left V 2 bases short and J 8 bases short, with 12 bases between. The CDR3 contains 13 residues. The DNA for the CDR3 is TGCGCCAGCAGTGAGGTGGGGGGGAACGGCTACACCTTC. It encodes CASSEVGGNGYTF.

The V gene is TRBV19, the J gene TRBJ2-2, with 9 bases lining up with TRBD1. Trimming removed 7 bases from V and 1 base from J; junction bases left unmatched: 1. The CDR3 contains 14 residues. Germline V lookup: CDR1 LNHDA, CDR2 SQIVND (reference sequence). In nucleotides, the CDR3 is TGTGCCAGTACGGACAGGGGGAACACCGGGGAGCTGTTTTTT. Its translation: CASTDRGNTGELFF.

The genes are TRBV2 and TRBJ1-1, with D unclear. V lost 0 bases and J lost 10, with 12 bases in between. Germline CDR1 SNHLY, CDR2 FYNNEI. This CDR3 contains 13 residues. CDR3 amino acids: CASSEAPRSRAFF. Here the CDR3 DNA reads TGTGCCAGCAGTGAAGCCCCCAGGAGTCGAGCTTTCTTT.

The rearrangement links TRBV19 to TRBJ2-2; 7 nucleotides agree with TRBD1. The germline V gene encodes CDR1 LNHDA and CDR2 SQIVND (reference sequence). This CDR3 is 13 amino acids long. The ends lost 7 bases at V and 7 bases at J; junction bases unmatched: 6. In DNA form, the CDR3 reads TGTGCCAGTAAGGTCAGGGGGTTCGGGGAGCTGTTTTTT. Protein: CASKVRGFGELFF.

The sample holds one count of this clone. The gene calls are TRBV19 and TRBJ1-4, with D hard to call. Germline assignment: CDR1 LNHDA and CDR2 SQIVND (reference sequence). This CDR3 has 16 residues. V was trimmed by 6 bases and J by 0 bases, leaving 14 bases between them. The CDR3 is CASREGFRSTNEKLFF. CDR3 in DNA: TGTGCCAGTAGGGAGGGTTTTCGTTCAACTAATGAAAAACTGTTTTTT.

The V and J genes are TRBV7-9 and TRBJ1-3; 7 nucleotides align to TRBD1. The CDR3 loop spans 13 amino acids. Germline V lookup: CDR1 SEHNR, CDR2 FQNEAQ (reference sequence). Trimming took 4 bases from V and 8 from J; bases not matched to a gene: 5. CDR3 sequence (DNA): TGTGCCAGCAGCTCCCAGGGGGTCGACACCATATATTTT. This codes for CASSSQGVDTIYF.

CDR3 sequence: CASSSPSGSPTDTQYF. DNA of the CDR3: TGTGCCAGCAGTTCCCCTAGCGGGAGCCCCACAGATACGCAGTATTTT. The chain employs TRBV28 and TRBJ2-3; 10 nucleotides line up with TRBD2. Germline trimming cut 4 bases from V and 2 bases from J; bases unmatched to any gene: 6. The germline CDR1 and CDR2 sequences are MDHEN and SYDVKM. CDR3 size: 16 residues.

This rearrangement joins TRBV11-2 to TRBJ2-1; TRBD2 is a possible D gene (7 bases). Germline values: CDR1 SGHAT, CDR2 FQNNGV. The V end was cut by 2 bases, the J end by 7 bases, with 15 bases between. The CDR3 loop spans 15 amino acids. For the CDR3, the DNA is TGTGCCAGCAGCTTACCTAGCAAGGGGGGGAATGAGCAGTTCTTC. It translates to CASSLPSKGGNEQFF. The entire variable domain, with the rest obtained from reference TRBV11-2 and TRBJ2-1, is as follows: EAGVAQSPRYKIIEKRQSVAFWCNPISGHATLYWYQQILGQGPKLLIQFQNNGVVDDSQLPKDRFSAERLKGVDSTLKIQPAKLEDSAVYLCASSLPSKGGNEQFFGPGTRLTVL.

This rearrangement joins TRBV5-1 to TRBJ2-1, with TRBD1 as a possible D gene (5 bases). Germline lookup yields CDR1 SGHRS and CDR2 YFSETQ. The CDR3 runs to 15 residues. Trimming shortened V by 0 bases and J by 8 bases, and 15 bases separated the two germline ends. Written as DNA, the CDR3 is TGCGCCAGCAGCTTGGGAGATAGGGGTGGGGATGAGCAGTTCTTC. Its translation is CASSLGDRGGDEQFF.

In nucleotides, the CDR3 is TGTGCCACCAAAGATACAGGGGCGCGCGGAGCTTTCTTT. As protein: CATKDTGARGAFF. J is TRBJ1-1 and V is TRBV15, with 7 bases matching TRBD1. There are 13 residues in the CDR3. CDR1 is LNHNV and CDR2 is YYDKDF in the germline V gene (reference sequence). After removal of 7 bases from V and 10 bases from J, the junction contained 12 bases not matched to a gene.

This clone occurred a few times. The chain combines TRBV29-1 with TRBJ2-7; 7 positions agree with TRBD1. This CDR3 is 12 amino acids long. The V and J ends lost 7 bases and 7 bases, in that order; junction bases with no gene match: 10. Per germline, CDR1 SQVTM and CDR2 ANQGSEA. The CDR3 sequence: CSATDRLREQYF. Here the CDR3 DNA reads TGCAGCGCTACGGACAGGCTAAGGGAGCAGTACTTC.

This chain uses TRBV30 with TRBJ1-1, with D hard to call. This CDR3 region has 12 residues. V shed 1 base and J shed 7 bases, with 10 bases lying between them. The germline V gene has CDR1 GTSNPN and CDR2 SVGIG (reference sequence). This CDR3 is CAWSGGSSEAFF. CDR3 nucleotides: TGTGCCTGGAGTGGAGGGAGCAGTGAAGCTTTCTTT.

The gene calls are TRBV6-5 and TRBJ2-5, with 8 positions matching TRBD2. The CDR3 extends over 15 amino acids. The J segment lost 7 bases and the V segment lost 5 bases, leaving 12 bases of the junction unmatched. Looked up from germline, CDR1 is MNHEY and CDR2 is SVGAGI. In nucleotides, the CDR3 is TGTGCCAGCAGTCCTCAACTAGCGGTCTCGACGACCCAGTACTTC. Translated: CASSPQLAVSTTQYF.

The gene calls are TRBV7-9 and TRBJ1-1; D gene unclear. There are 16 residues in the CDR3. V lost 1 base, J lost 0 bases, and 12 bases lay in between. CDR1 and CDR2 from the germline V gene are SEHNR and FQNEAQ (reference sequence). CDR3 in amino acids: CASSLGSLVMNTEAFF. The CDR3 DNA reads TGTGCCAGCAGCTTAGGATCTCTCGTTATGAACACTGAAGCTTTCTTT.

This rearrangement joins TRBV5-4 to TRBJ2-5, with no clear D. Trimming shortened V by 0 bases and J by 1 base, and 10 bases separated the two germline ends. Germline values: CDR1 SGHNT, CDR2 YYREEE (reference sequence). This CDR3 spans 15 amino acids. For the CDR3, the DNA is TGTGCCAGCAGCTTGGCCCGGACGGCCCAAGAGACCCAGTACTTC. Protein product: CASSLARTAQETQYF. Supplemented by reference TRBV5-4 and TRBJ2-5, the full variable domain reads ETGVTQSPTHLIKTRGQQVTLRCSSQSGHNTVSWYQQALGQGPQFIFQYYREEENGRGNFPPRFSGLQFPNYSSELNVNALELDDSALYLCASSLARTAQETQYFGPGTRLLVL.

This clone was seen more than once but under ten times. The chain recombines TRBV6-4 with TRBJ2-7; 10 bases fit TRBD1. The CDR3 consists of 14 residues. The J segment lost 5 bases and the V segment lost 6 bases, leaving 7 bases of the junction unmatched. Germline CDR1 reads MRHNA; CDR2 reads SNTAGT. The CDR3 is CASRARDRGHEQYF. The CDR3 nucleotides are TGTGCCAGCAGGGCAAGAGACAGGGGGCACGAGCAGTACTTC.

This chain joins TRBV10-1 and TRBJ2-2; D gene ambiguous. The CDR3 totals 13 residues. Per the germline V gene, CDR1 is WNHNN and CDR2 is SYGVQD (reference sequence). Between the trimmed V and J ends, which lost 2 bases and 6 bases, there was a span of 7 bases. The chain's CDR3 is CASSETPPGELFF. The CDR3 coding sequence is TGCGCCAGCAGTGAGACTCCCCCCGGGGAGCTGTTTTTT.

The chain couples TRBV10-3 to TRBJ2-6; D remains ambiguous. The V gene lost 10 bases and the J gene lost 1 base, with 5 bases spanning the gap. CDR3 length equals 12 residues. In germline, CDR1 is ENHRY, CDR2 SYGVKD. The CDR3 reads CATLSGANVLTF. CDR3 nucleotide sequence: TGTGCCACCCTATCTGGGGCCAACGTCCTGACTTTC.

The rearrangement uses TRBV30 and TRBJ1-2; D gene ambiguous. With 4 bases removed from V and 0 bases from J, the gap between germline ends came to 9 bases. The CDR3 runs 13 residues. Germline-derived CDR1 and CDR2 are GTSNPN and SVGIG (reference sequence). This CDR3 is CAWNPASNYGYTF. In nucleotides, the CDR3 is TGTGCCTGGAACCCGGCTTCTAACTATGGCTACACCTTC.

The chain recombines TRBV19 with TRBJ2-1; 9 nucleotides agree with TRBD2. The V and J ends lost 2 bases and 3 bases, in that order; junction bases with no gene match: 2. Germline assignment: CDR1 LNHDA and CDR2 SQIVND (reference sequence). The CDR3 is 15 residues long. The DNA of the CDR3 is TGTGCCAGTAGTATAAGGACTAGCGACTACAATGAGCAGTTCTTC. This translates into CASSIRTSDYNEQFF.

This chain uses TRBV5-1 with TRBJ2-1, with a tentative D call TRBD2 (6 bases). The CDR3 consists of 16 residues. V was clipped by 2 bases and J by 0 bases, with 12 bases between them. Germline CDR1 reads SGHRS; CDR2 reads YFSETQ. This CDR3 reads CASSLGLLSSYNEQFF. The CDR3 DNA is TGCGCCAGCAGCTTAGGACTACTAAGCTCCTACAATGAGCAGTTCTTC.

The chain uses TRBV6-5 and TRBJ2-5; 7 positions agree with TRBD2. The V and J ends lost 3 bases and 1 base, in that order; junction bases with no gene match: 8. This CDR3 is built from 16 residues. Germline V gene sequence: CDR1 MNHEY, CDR2 SVGAGI. CDR3 amino acids: CASSYAGDRAQETQYF. The CDR3 coding sequence is TGTGCCAGCAGTTATGCGGGGGACCGGGCCCAAGAGACCCAGTACTTC.

The chain links TRBV6-5 to TRBJ2-1, with TRBD2 matching over 7 bases. The CDR3 is 15 amino acids. CDR1 is MNHEY, CDR2 SVGAGI, per germline. V lost 5 bases, J lost 8 bases, and 12 bases stayed unmatched. The CDR3 DNA sequence: TGTGCCAGCAGTCACCCGGGACTACAAGGCGATGAGCAGTTCTTC. Its translation is CASSHPGLQGDEQFF.

The chain joins TRBV14 to TRBJ2-3; TRBD2 aligns across 9 bases. Looked up from germline, CDR1 is SGHDN and CDR2 is FVKESK. Trimming removed 0 bases from V and 6 bases from J; junction bases left unmatched: 13. The CDR3 is 18 amino acids. CDR3 coding DNA: TGTGCCAGCAGCCAAGATTATTCTAGGGCTAGCGGGATGGATACGCAGTATTTT. This codes for CASSQDYSRASGMDTQYF.

The chain uses TRBV27 and TRBJ2-1; the D gene is possibly TRBD2 (6 bases). V was cut by 0 bases and J by 5 bases, with 11 bases left in between. This CDR3 contains 15 residues. Germline values: CDR1 MNHEY, CDR2 SMNVEV (reference sequence). In nucleotides, the CDR3 is TGTGCCAGCAGTTTATCGCCTAGCGCAGACAATGAGCAGTTCTTC. This gives the protein CASSLSPSADNEQFF.

The rearrangement links TRBV15 to TRBJ2-7, with 11 positions matching TRBD2. Germline CDR1 reads LNHNV; CDR2 reads YYDKDF (reference sequence). The CDR3 loop spans 13 amino acids. V dropped 9 bases and J dropped 2; count of bases not matched to a gene: 3. CDR3 in amino acids: CATGTSGPYEQYF. The CDR3, as DNA: TGTGCCACAGGGACTAGCGGTCCCTACGAGCAGTACTTC.

The gene calls are TRBV6-5 and TRBJ2-3; D is uncertain. With 5 bases removed from V and 0 bases from J, the gap between germline ends came to 9 bases. Germline loops: CDR1 MNHEY, CDR2 SVGAGI. The CDR3 is 14 residues long. The CDR3 is CASSKSLSTDTQYF. The DNA of the CDR3 is TGTGCCAGCAGTAAAAGTTTAAGCACAGATACGCAGTATTTT.

The chain joins TRBV6-5 to TRBJ1-1; D gene unclear. Germline assignment: CDR1 MNHEY and CDR2 SVGAGI. Trimming took off 6 bases at V and 4 bases at J, with 15 bases between the two ends. The CDR3 covers 14 residues. The CDR3 DNA sequence: TGTGCCAGCAGGGCCGGGCCCCGGTCCACTGAAGCTTTCTTT. This sequence encodes CASRAGPRSTEAFF.